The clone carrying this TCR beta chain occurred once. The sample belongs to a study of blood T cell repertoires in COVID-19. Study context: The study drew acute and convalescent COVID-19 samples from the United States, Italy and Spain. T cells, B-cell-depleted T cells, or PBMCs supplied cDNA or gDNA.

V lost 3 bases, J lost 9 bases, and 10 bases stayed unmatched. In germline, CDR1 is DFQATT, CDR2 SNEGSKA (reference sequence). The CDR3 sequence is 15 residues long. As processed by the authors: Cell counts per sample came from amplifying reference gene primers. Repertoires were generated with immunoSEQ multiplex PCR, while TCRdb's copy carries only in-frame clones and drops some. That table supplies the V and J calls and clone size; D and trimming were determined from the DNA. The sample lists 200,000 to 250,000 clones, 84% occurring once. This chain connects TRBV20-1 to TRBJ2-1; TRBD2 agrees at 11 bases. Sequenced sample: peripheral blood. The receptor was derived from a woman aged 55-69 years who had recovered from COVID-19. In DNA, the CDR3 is TGCAGTGCTAGTGGTCCTAGCGGGGGGCGGGGTGAGCAGTTCTTC. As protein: CSASGPSGGRGEQFF.